These T cell receptor beta chains were read from a single sample in a study of blood T cell repertoires in COVID-19. Profiled with immunoSEQ multiplex PCR; TCRdb holds only in-frame clones, not every one. The data hold about 170,000 clones, with around 85% observed a single time. Sequenced input: peripheral blood. These TCRs come from a man aged 80 or over with COVID-19, enrolled during active disease. CDR3s include the opening cysteine and the closing phenylalanine or tryptophan. The D gene is left open where the match is weak. Some rows have no size entry. The others give once, few or many, or a class for an expanded clone.

TRBJ1-1,TRBV5-1,few,NA,CASSGRGAEGTEAFF,TGCGCCAGCAGCGGGAGGGGGGCGGAGGGGACTGAAGCTTTCTTT
TRBJ2-7,TRBV7-2,NA,TRBD1,CASSLAGTGTNYEQYF,TGTGCCAGCAGCTTAGCCGGGACAGGGACCAACTACGAGCAGTACTTC
TRBJ2-2,TRBV6-6,NA,NA,CATNLGQNTGELFF,TGTGCCACCAACCTAGGACAGAACACCGGGGAGCTGTTTTTT
TRBJ2-7,TRBV12-3/TRBV12-4,NA,NA,CASGNAGEQYF,TGTGCCAGCGGGAACGCGGGCGAGCAGTACTTC
TRBJ2-5,TRBV7-2,NA,TRBD1,CASSLDRNQETQYF,TGTGCCAGCAGCTTGGACAGGAACCAAGAGACCCAGTACTTC
TRBJ2-3,TRBV5-1,NA,NA,CASSLIAVTRTDTQYF,TGCGCCAGCAGCTTAATTGCAGTCACCCGCACAGATACGCAGTATTTT
TRBJ1-3,TRBV7-2,NA,TRBD1,CASSFSPGQGALGNTIYF,TGTGCCAGCAGCTTTTCCCCGGGACAGGGGGCCCTTGGAAACACCATATATTTT
TRBJ2-1,TRBV2,NA,TRBD2,CASRLGTSGGYNEQFF,TGTGCCAGTAGACTTGGGACTAGCGGGGGGTACAATGAGCAGTTCTTC
TRBJ1-2,TRBV6-1,NA,TRBD1,CASSDFFRDSYGYTF,TGTGCCAGCAGTGATTTCTTCCGGGACAGCTATGGCTACACCTTC
TRBJ1-6,TRBV7-2,NA,NA,CASSSTRGPNSPLHF,TGTGCCAGCAGCTCGACGCGGGGGCCTAATTCACCCCTCCACTTT
TRBJ2-1,TRBV5-1,NA,TRBD1,CASSFRTGGYNEQFF,TGCGCCAGCAGCTTTCGGACAGGGGGCTACAATGAGCAGTTCTTC
TRBJ2-1,TRBV11-2,NA,TRBD1,CASSVDRGRGYEQFF,TGTGCCAGCAGCGTGGACAGGGGGCGCGGGTATGAGCAGTTCTTC
TRBJ1-1,TRBV10-2,NA,NA,CASNGIRGLNTEAFF,TGCGCCAGCAACGGAATTAGGGGCCTGAACACTGAAGCTTTCTTT
TRBJ1-4,TRBV18,NA,TRBD1,CASSPLYRGWDEKLFF,TGTGCCAGCTCACCACTCTACAGGGGGTGGGATGAAAAACTGTTTTTT
TRBJ1-6,TRBV6-5,once,TRBD1,CASRRDRANNSPLHF,TGTGCCAGCAGACGAGACAGGGCGAATAATTCACCCCTCCACTTT
TRBJ1-2,TRBV28,NA,NA,CASSLGYYGYTF,TGTGCCAGCAGTTTAGGCTACTATGGCTACACCTTC
TRBJ2-3,TRBV5-1,once,TRBD2,CASRVTSGTDTQYF,TGCGCCAGCAGGGTGACTAGCGGCACAGATACGCAGTATTTT
TRBJ1-2,TRBV12-3/TRBV12-4,NA,NA,CASSQVGAGGYTF,TGTGCCAGCAGCCAAGTTGGGGCCGGTGGCTACACCTTC
TRBJ2-5,TRBV5-8,NA,TRBD1,CASSLVIGTGSQETQYF,TGTGCCAGCAGCTTGGTAATTGGGACAGGGTCACAAGAGACCCAGTACTTC
TRBJ1-4,TRBV10-3,NA,TRBD1,CAISESRTGAEKLFF,TGTGCCATCAGTGAGTCTCGGACAGGGGCTGAAAAACTGTTTTTT
TRBJ2-7,TRBV18,few,TRBD1,CASSPQGAAYEQYF,TGTGCCAGCTCACCACAGGGGGCTGCCTACGAGCAGTACTTC
TRBJ1-2,TRBV6-2/TRBV6-3,NA,NA,CASSWAYGYTF,TGTGCCAGCAGTTGGGCCTATGGCTACACCTTC
TRBJ2-1,TRBV11-2,NA,TRBD1,CASSATPQGAGEQFF,TGTGCCAGCAGCGCAACCCCCCAGGGGGCCGGTGAGCAGTTCTTC
TRBJ1-2,TRBV6-5,NA,TRBD1,CASLDRGLNGYTF,TGTGCCAGTTTGGACAGGGGGCTGAATGGCTACACCTTC
TRBJ2-5,TRBV7-3,NA,NA,CASSPTSRETQYF,TGTGCCAGCAGCCCCACTAGCAGGGAGACCCAGTACTTC
TRBJ2-1,TRBV9,NA,TRBD2,CASSLSGGSYNEQFF,TGTGCCAGCAGCCTTAGCGGGGGCTCCTACAATGAGCAGTTCTTC
TRBJ2-1,TRBV11-1,NA,NA,CASSLVGVQNNEQFF,TGTGCCAGCAGCTTAGTCGGAGTGCAGAACAATGAGCAGTTCTTC
TRBJ2-5,TRBV10-1,NA,TRBD1,CASSDGDRPYQETQYF,TGCGCCAGCAGTGACGGGGACAGACCGTACCAAGAGACCCAGTACTTC
TRBJ1-2,TRBV10-3,NA,TRBD1,CAISGRTGNYGYTF,TGTGCCATCTCTGGTCGGACAGGGAACTATGGCTACACCTTC
TRBJ2-2,TRBV7-2,NA,NA,CASSLSLSERELFF,TGTGCCAGCAGCTTATCCCTAAGTGAGCGGGAGCTGTTTTTT
TRBJ1-4,TRBV19,NA,NA,CASSLGRGIEKLFF,TGTGCCAGTAGTTTGGGCAGGGGCATAGAAAAACTGTTTTTT
TRBJ1-2,TRBV18,NA,NA,CASSPVQGNLYGYTF,TGTGCCAGCTCACCAGTGCAGGGGAATTTGTACGGCTACACCTTC
TRBJ1-1,TRBV19,NA,NA,CASSRGIQGTEAFF,TGTGCCAGTAGTAGAGGGATTCAAGGGACTGAAGCTTTCTTT
TRBJ1-5,TRBV3-1/TRBV3-2,once,NA,CASSQDRGQPQHF,TGTGCCAGCAGCCAAGATAGGGGTCAGCCCCAGCATTTT
TRBJ1-2,TRBV7-9,NA,NA,CASSPREGNYGYTF,TGTGCCAGCAGCCCCCGGGAGGGAAACTATGGCTACACCTTC
TRBJ1-1,TRBV27,NA,NA,CASSLGTVGGEAFF,TGTGCCAGCAGTTTAGGAACGGTGGGGGGTGAAGCTTTCTTT
TRBJ1-1,TRBV7-9,few,NA,CASSFGSMNTEAFF,TGTGCCAGCAGCTTTGGGAGTATGAACACTGAAGCTTTCTTT
TRBJ1-6,TRBV5-4,NA,NA,CASSLGGQGSPLHF,TGTGCCAGCAGCTTGGGTGGCCAGGGGTCACCCCTCCACTTT
TRBJ2-7,TRBV19,NA,NA,CATRPGFTYEQYF,TGTGCCACCAGACCGGGATTCACCTACGAGCAGTACTTC
TRBJ1-2,TRBV5-6,NA,NA,CASSFAGRNYGCTF,TGTGCCAGCAGCTTCGCGGGCCGCAACTATGGCTGCACCTTC